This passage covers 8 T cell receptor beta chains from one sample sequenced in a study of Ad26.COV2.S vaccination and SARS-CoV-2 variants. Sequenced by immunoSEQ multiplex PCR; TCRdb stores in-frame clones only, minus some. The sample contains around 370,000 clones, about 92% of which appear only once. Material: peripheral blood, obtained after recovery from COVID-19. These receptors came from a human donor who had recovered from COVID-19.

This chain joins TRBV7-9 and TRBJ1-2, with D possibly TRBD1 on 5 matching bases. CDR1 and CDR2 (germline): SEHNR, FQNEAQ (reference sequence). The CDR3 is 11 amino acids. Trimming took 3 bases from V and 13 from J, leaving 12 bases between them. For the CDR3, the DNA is TGTGCCAGCAGCTTGGGGGGACTCCTCACCTTC. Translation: CASSLGGLLTF.

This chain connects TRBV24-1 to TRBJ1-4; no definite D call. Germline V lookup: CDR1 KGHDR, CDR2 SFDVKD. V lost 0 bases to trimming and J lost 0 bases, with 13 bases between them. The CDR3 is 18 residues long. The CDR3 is CATSDLKQQFATNEKLFF. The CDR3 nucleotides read TGTGCCACCAGTGATTTGAAACAGCAATTTGCAACTAATGAAAAACTGTTTTTT.

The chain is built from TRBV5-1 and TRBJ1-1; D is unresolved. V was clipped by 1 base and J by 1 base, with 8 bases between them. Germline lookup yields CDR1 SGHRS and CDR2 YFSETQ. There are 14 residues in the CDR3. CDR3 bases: TGCGCCAGCAGCTTGTTTTTGGGGAACACTGAAGCTTTCTTT. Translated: CASSLFLGNTEAFF.

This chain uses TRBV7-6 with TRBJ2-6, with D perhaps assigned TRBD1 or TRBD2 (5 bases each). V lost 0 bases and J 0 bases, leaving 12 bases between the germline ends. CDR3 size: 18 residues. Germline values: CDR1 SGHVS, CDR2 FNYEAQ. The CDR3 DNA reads TGTGCCAGCAGCTTAGCTCCGGGACGGAGCTCTGGGGCCAACGTCCTGACTTTC. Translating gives CASSLAPGRSSGANVLTF.

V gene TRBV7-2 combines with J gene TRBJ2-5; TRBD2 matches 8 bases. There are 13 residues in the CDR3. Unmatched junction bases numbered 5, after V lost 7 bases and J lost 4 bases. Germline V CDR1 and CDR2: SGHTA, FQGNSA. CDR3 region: CASTRGAPETQYF. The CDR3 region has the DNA TGTGCCAGCACGCGGGGGGCCCCAGAGACCCAGTACTTC.

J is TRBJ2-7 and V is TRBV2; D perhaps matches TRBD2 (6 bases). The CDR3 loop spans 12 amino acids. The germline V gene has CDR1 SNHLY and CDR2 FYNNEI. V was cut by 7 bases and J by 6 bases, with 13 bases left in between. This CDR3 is CASNRREAEQYF. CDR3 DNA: TGTGCCAGCAATCGCAGGGAGGCCGAGCAGTACTTC.

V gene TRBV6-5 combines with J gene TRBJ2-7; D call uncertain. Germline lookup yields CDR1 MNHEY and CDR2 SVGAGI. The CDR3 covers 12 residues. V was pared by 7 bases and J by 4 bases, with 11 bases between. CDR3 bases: TGTGCCAGCACCTCATCAGGTTACGAGCAGTACTTC. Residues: CASTSSGYEQYF.

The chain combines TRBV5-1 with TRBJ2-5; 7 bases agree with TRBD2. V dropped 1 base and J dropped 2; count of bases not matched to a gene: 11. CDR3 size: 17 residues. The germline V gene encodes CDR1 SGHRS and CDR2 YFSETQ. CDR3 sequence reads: CASSLRGVRVGQETQYF. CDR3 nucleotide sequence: TGCGCCAGCAGCTTGCGGGGGGTAAGAGTTGGGCAAGAGACCCAGTACTTC.